This record covers a single TCR beta chain. The antigen is not known. This table comes from immunoSEQ multiplex PCR, and its TCRdb copy is limited to in-frame clones, with some not included. The sample shows approximately 83,000 clones, over 80% of them seen only once. The sample's time point: blood 4 weeks post-SBRT, at nephrectomy. The treatment is: 15 Gy SBRT to primary tumor, nephrectomy 4 weeks later. The record originates from a study of radiation and T cells in renal cell carcinoma. Regarding the study as a whole: Pretreatment tumor biopsies were lacking, so baseline clonotypes are unknown.

There are 14 residues in the CDR3. The germline V gene encodes CDR1 LNHDA and CDR2 SQIVND (reference sequence). V was trimmed by 6 bases and J by 0 bases, leaving 9 bases between them. The sequence came from a man aged 50 or older with renal cell carcinoma. Sequencing was performed on blood, taken from a patient whose treatment included radiotherapy and nephrectomy. The V call is TRBV19, the J call TRBJ1-5; D possibly corresponds to TRBD1 (5 bases). CDR3 region: CASRTGPSNQPQHF. In nucleotides, the CDR3 is TGTGCCAGTAGAACAGGCCCTAGCAATCAGCCCCAGCATTTT.